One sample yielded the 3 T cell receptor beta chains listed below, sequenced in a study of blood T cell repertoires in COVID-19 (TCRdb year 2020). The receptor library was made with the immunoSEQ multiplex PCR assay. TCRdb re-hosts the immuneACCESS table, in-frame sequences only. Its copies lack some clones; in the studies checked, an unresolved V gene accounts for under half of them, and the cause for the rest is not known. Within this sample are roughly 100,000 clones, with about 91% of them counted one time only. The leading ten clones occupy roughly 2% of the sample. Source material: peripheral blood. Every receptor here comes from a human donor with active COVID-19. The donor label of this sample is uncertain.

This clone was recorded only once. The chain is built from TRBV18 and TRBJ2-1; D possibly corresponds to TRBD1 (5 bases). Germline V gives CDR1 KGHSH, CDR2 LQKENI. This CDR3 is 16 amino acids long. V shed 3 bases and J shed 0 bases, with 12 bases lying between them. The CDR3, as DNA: TGTGCCAGCTCACCCCAGGACAAGATCTCCTACAATGAGCAGTTCTTC. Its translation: CASSPQDKISYNEQFF.

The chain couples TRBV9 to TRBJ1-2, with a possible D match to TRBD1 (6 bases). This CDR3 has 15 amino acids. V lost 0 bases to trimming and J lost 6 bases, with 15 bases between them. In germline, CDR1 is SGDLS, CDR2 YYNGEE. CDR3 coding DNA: TGTGCCAGCAGCGTAGCTGACAGGCCCGGGAATGGCTACACCTTC. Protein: CASSVADRPGNGYTF.

The CDR3 nucleotides read TGCGCCAGCAGCCAACTTCTAAACTACGAGCAGTACTTC. Translating it yields CASSQLLNYEQYF. J is TRBJ2-7 and V is TRBV4-1; D gene uncertain. Germline V gene sequence: CDR1 MGHRA, CDR2 YSYEKL. Trimming cost V 2 bases and J 3 bases, with 8 bases left between them. The length of the CDR3 is 13 residues.